The 27 T cell receptor beta chains reported below all come from one sample, sequenced in a study of shared clonotypes between healthy human individuals. TCRdb's table, derived via immunoSEQ multiplex PCR, lists solely in-frame clones and lacks some. The sample consists of a few hundred thousand clones, about 97% of them appearing once. Sequencing was done on a sample of naive CD4+ T cells sorted from blood. Subset in this sample: CD45RA+ positively selected. These receptors originate from a woman younger than 45 in good health.

The chain couples TRBV28 to TRBJ1-5, with D tentatively TRBD1 (5 bases). The V gene lost 7 bases and the J gene lost 4 bases, with 17 bases spanning the gap. The length of the CDR3 is 15 residues. In germline, CDR1 is MDHEN, CDR2 SYDVKM. The CDR3 DNA sequence: TGTGCCAGCATCCCCTCGCTGGGACCTAATCAGCCCCAGCATTTT. This gives the protein CASIPSLGPNQPQHF.

CDR3 amino acids: CASSPLGLAGWFEQYF. CDR3 DNA: TGTGCCAGTAGTCCCCTCGGACTAGCGGGGTGGTTCGAGCAGTACTTC. The chain is built from TRBV19 and TRBJ2-7; 12 nucleotides match TRBD2. CDR3 size: 16 residues. CDR1 is LNHDA and CDR2 is SQIVND in the germline V gene (reference sequence). V shed 5 bases, J shed 6 bases, and the junction held 11 bases outside the gene matches.

The J gene is TRBJ2-7, the V gene TRBV5-5; weak D call: TRBD1 (5 bases). Germline CDR1 SGHKS, CDR2 YYEKEE (reference sequence). This CDR3 spans 12 amino acids. The V and J ends lost 0 bases and 9 bases respectively, with 10 bases between them. CDR3 sequence reads: CASSLAVDTQYF. The CDR3 DNA sequence: TGTGCCAGCAGCTTGGCAGTGGACACGCAGTACTTC.

This chain links TRBV28 with TRBJ2-7; unclear D gene. The CDR3 spans 13 residues. Germline CDR1 and CDR2: MDHEN and SYDVKM. The V end was cut by 4 bases, the J end by 3 bases, with 10 bases between. This CDR3 is CASSSPPGYEQYF. Here the CDR3 DNA reads TGTGCCAGCAGTTCGCCCCCCGGCTACGAGCAGTACTTC.

This chain links TRBV19 with TRBJ2-2; 8 positions match TRBD1. The length of the CDR3 is 16 residues. Germline lookup yields CDR1 LNHDA and CDR2 SQIVND (reference sequence). V dropped 4 bases and J dropped 2; count of bases not matched to a gene: 6. CDR3 nucleotide sequence: TGTGCCAGTAGTACCCCAGGGGGCCCTAACACCGGGGAGCTGTTTTTT. Translating gives CASSTPGGPNTGELFF.

V is TRBV7-3 and J is TRBJ2-1; 7 bases align to TRBD2. Germline CDR1 reads SGHTA; CDR2 reads FQGTGA. After removal of 2 bases from V and 4 bases from J, the junction contained 5 bases not matched to a gene. The CDR3 contains 15 residues. CDR3 sequence reads: CASSLSAGVYNEQFF. The CDR3 coding sequence is TGTGCCAGCAGCTTATCCGCGGGAGTATACAATGAGCAGTTCTTC.

V gene TRBV29-1 combines with J gene TRBJ1-2, with D possibly being TRBD1 (6 bases). The germline CDR1 and CDR2 sequences are SQVTM and ANQGSEA. The CDR3 has 13 residues. V shed 5 bases and J shed 2 bases, with 12 bases lying between them. The DNA of the CDR3 is TGCAGCGTTCCAGGACAGACCAACTATGGCTACACCTTC. Its translation is CSVPGQTNYGYTF.

The chain combines TRBV6-6 with TRBJ1-5; no clear D gene. The germline V gene has CDR1 MNHNY and CDR2 SVGAGI (reference sequence). Trimming stripped 5 bases from V and 2 bases from J, with 7 bases between. The CDR3 runs 13 residues. The CDR3 DNA reads as TGTGCCAGCAGTACGCAAGGCAATCAGCCCCAGCATTTT. Its translation is CASSTQGNQPQHF.

The chain is built from TRBV4-1 and TRBJ2-1; D is possibly TRBD2 (6 bases). The CDR3 totals 16 residues. V was pared by 2 bases and J by 0 bases, with 11 bases between. Germline-derived CDR1 and CDR2 are MGHRA and YSYEKL. The CDR3 coding sequence is TGCGCCAGCAGCCAAAGCTACGGGAGCTCCTACAATGAGCAGTTCTTC. Protein sequence: CASSQSYGSSYNEQFF.

In this sample, this clone turned up once. This sequence joins TRBV6-5 and TRBJ1-5; unclear D gene. V was clipped by 2 bases and J by 0 bases, with 11 bases between them. Germline values: CDR1 MNHEY, CDR2 SVGAGI. The CDR3 loop spans 16 amino acids. CDR3 sequence reads: CASSYSSDYSNQPQHF. The CDR3 nucleotides read TGTGCCAGCAGTTACAGCAGTGATTATAGCAATCAGCCCCAGCATTTT.

The genes are TRBV28 and TRBJ1-3, with 9 bases lining up with TRBD1. The CDR3 covers 12 residues. Per the germline V gene, CDR1 is MDHEN and CDR2 is SYDVKM. The chain's CDR3 is CTTGGSGNTIYF. CDR3 nucleotide sequence: TGTACCACAGGGGGCAGTGGAAACACCATATATTTT.

The chain couples TRBV28 to TRBJ2-7, with D unclear. The V and J ends lost 6 bases and 3 bases respectively, with 9 bases between them. The CDR3 consists of 12 residues. Germline assignment: CDR1 MDHEN and CDR2 SYDVKM. The CDR3 DNA reads TGTGCCAGCAGAGGGCTAGGCTACGAGCAGTACTTC. Translation: CASRGLGYEQYF. Using reference TRBV28 and TRBJ2-7 for the parts outside the CDR3, the full variable domain is DVKVTQSSRYLVKRTGEKVFLECVQDMDHENMFWYRQDPGLGLRLIYFSYDVKMKEKGDIPEGYSVSREKKERFSLILESASTNQTSMYLCASRGLGYEQYFGPGTRLTVT.

J is TRBJ2-2 and V is TRBV2, with 8 bases identical to TRBD2. Germline-derived CDR1 and CDR2 are SNHLY and FYNNEI. The CDR3 spans 18 residues. V lost 2 bases, J lost 0 bases, and 8 bases stayed unmatched. The DNA of the CDR3 is TGTGCCAGCAGTGAACGGGAGGGCCAACCCTCGAACACCGGGGAGCTGTTTTTT. Amino acid sequence: CASSEREGQPSNTGELFF.

The V and J genes are TRBV5-1 and TRBJ1-1; D might be TRBD1 (5 bases). The germline V gene encodes CDR1 SGHRS and CDR2 YFSETQ. Trimming pared 0 bases from V and 5 bases from J, leaving 14 bases between. This CDR3 is 15 amino acids long. In nucleotides, the CDR3 is TGCGCCAGCAGCTTGGCCGGGGAGAGGGGTACTGAAGCTTTCTTT. Encoded protein: CASSLAGERGTEAFF. Full variable domain (rest looked up from reference TRBV5-1 and TRBJ1-1): KAGVTQTPRYLIKTRGQQVTLSCSPISGHRSVSWYQQTPGQGLQFLFEYFSETQRNKGNFPGRFSGRQFSNSRSEMNVSTLELGDSALYLCASSLAGERGTEAFFGQGTRLTVV.

The chain uses TRBV19 and TRBJ2-3; 9 bases fit TRBD2. The V gene's germline CDR1 is LNHDA and CDR2 SQIVND (reference sequence). With V trimmed by 3 bases and J by 2 bases, 12 bases remained unmatched. This CDR3 region has 18 residues. DNA of the CDR3: TGTGCCAGTAGTATCGTGGGAGAAGGGACTAGCCTCACAGATACGCAGTATTTT. Translated, it gives CASSIVGEGTSLTDTQYF.

This chain links TRBV23-1 with TRBJ1-2; D gene ambiguous. TRBV23-1 is noted as an ORF with a role that remains uncertain. The CDR3 is 13 amino acids. Trimming shortened V by 7 bases and J by 7 bases, and 16 bases separated the two germline ends. CDR3 nucleotide sequence: TGCGCCAGCACTAAATACGGATTTGGTGGCTACACCTTC. Translation: CASTKYGFGGYTF.

The CDR3 DNA follows: TGCGCCAGCAGCCCCGGGACTAGCTCTACATCGGGGCTCTACAATGAGCAGTTCTTC. This sequence encodes CASSPGTSSTSGLYNEQFF. This chain connects TRBV5-1 to TRBJ2-1; the match to TRBD2 covers 9 bases. The junction had 17 bases not matched to a gene; V was cut back by 4 bases and J by 3 bases. Germline V gene sequence: CDR1 SGHRS, CDR2 YFSETQ. This CDR3 is built from 19 residues. Full variable domain (rest looked up from reference TRBV5-1 and TRBJ2-1): KAGVTQTPRYLIKTRGQQVTLSCSPISGHRSVSWYQQTPGQGLQFLFEYFSETQRNKGNFPGRFSGRQFSNSRSEMNVSTLELGDSALYLCASSPGTSSTSGLYNEQFFGPGTRLTVL.

This chain links TRBV13 with TRBJ2-5; TRBD1 aligns across 9 bases. The junction had 6 bases not matched to a gene; V was cut back by 2 bases and J by 5 bases. Per the germline V gene, CDR1 is PRHDT and CDR2 is FYEKMQ (reference sequence). The CDR3 runs 15 residues. In DNA form, the CDR3 reads TGTGCCAGCAGCTTAACAGGGGGCACGGGGGAGACCCAGTACTTC. Protein product: CASSLTGGTGETQYF.

The chain is built from TRBV6-1 and TRBJ1-2; 9 bases fit TRBD1. From germline, CDR1 is MNHNS and CDR2 SASEGT. The CDR3 loop spans 16 amino acids. V was clipped by 2 bases and J by 4 bases; unmatched bases: 8. CDR3 nucleotides: TGTGCCAGCAGTGAACGGGGGGGACAGGGCGGCTATGGCTACACCTTC. This encodes CASSERGGQGGYGYTF.

Written as DNA, the CDR3 is TGTGCCAGCATTCCCCCGACGGGCGGTGGGGACACTGAAGCTTTCTTT. Its protein product is CASIPPTGGGDTEAFF. The chain combines TRBV28 with TRBJ1-1; the D is unclear. The CDR3 runs 16 residues. With 7 bases removed from V and 3 bases from J, the gap between germline ends came to 21 bases. CDR1 is MDHEN and CDR2 is SYDVKM in the germline V gene.

The chain employs TRBV27 and TRBJ1-1, with D perhaps matching TRBD1 (6 bases). V lost 5 bases and J 4 bases, leaving 11 bases between the germline ends. The CDR3 extends over 13 amino acids. Germline V CDR1 and CDR2: MNHEY, SMNVEV (reference sequence). CDR3 DNA: TGTGCCAGCAGTGGGGGGGGGCTCACTGAAGCTTTCTTT. Its protein is CASSGGGLTEAFF.

This clone was found once. The chain recombines TRBV2 with TRBJ1-4; no clear D gene. Trimming left V 8 bases short and J 0 bases short, with 10 bases between. CDR1 and CDR2 from the germline V gene are SNHLY and FYNNEI. This CDR3 has 14 residues. Here the CDR3 reads CASSARATNEKLFF. Written as DNA, the CDR3 is TGTGCCAGCTCGGCCCGGGCAACTAATGAAAAACTGTTTTTT. The complete variable domain, with remaining parts taken from reference TRBV2 and TRBJ1-4, reads EPEVTQTPSHQVTQMGQEVILRCVPISNHLYFYWYRQILGQKVEFLVSFYNNEISEKSEIFDDQFSVERPDGSNFTLKIRSTKLEDSAMYFCASSARATNEKLFFGSGTQLSVL.

V is TRBV6-1 and J is TRBJ1-3; 7 nucleotides match TRBD1. Germline CDR1 reads MNHNS; CDR2 reads SASEGT. This CDR3 contains 13 residues. Trimming removed 9 bases from V and 4 bases from J; junction bases left unmatched: 6. The CDR3 loop reads CARRQGRGNTIYF. The CDR3 DNA is TGTGCCAGGAGACAGGGTCGGGGAAACACCATATATTTT.

This chain connects TRBV7-9 to TRBJ2-5; a weak D match, TRBD2 (6 bases). CDR3 length: 14 amino acids. V gave up 7 bases and J gave up 5 bases, with 17 bases separating them. Germline-derived CDR1 and CDR2 are SEHNR and FQNEAQ (reference sequence). The CDR3 DNA reads TGTGCCAGCACCCGAGTAACGGGAGCCGAGACCCAGTACTTC. Its translation: CASTRVTGAETQYF.

The chain combines TRBV6-5 with TRBJ1-1; D remains ambiguous. The CDR3 extends over 15 amino acids. V lost 0 bases and J 3 bases, leaving 11 bases between the germline ends. The germline V gene has CDR1 MNHEY and CDR2 SVGAGI. The CDR3 here is CASSYSKLADTEAFF. The CDR3, as DNA: TGTGCCAGCAGTTACTCGAAGCTGGCGGACACTGAAGCTTTCTTT.

V usage is TRBV15 and J usage is TRBJ1-4; no reliable D call. CDR1 and CDR2 from the germline V gene are LNHNV and YYDKDF (reference sequence). The CDR3 runs 15 residues. V was clipped by 1 base and J by 3 bases, with 9 bases between them. The CDR3 nucleotides are TGTGCCACCAGCAGAGCTCCGGCGGCTAATGAAAAACTGTTTTTT. Amino acid sequence: CATSRAPAANEKLFF. Looking up the rest from reference TRBV15 and TRBJ1-4 gives the full variable domain: DAMVIQNPRYQVTQFGKPVTLSCSQTLNHNVMYWYQQKSSQAPKLLFHYYDKDFNNEADTPDNFQSRRPNTSFCFLDIRSPGLGDTAMYLCATSRAPAANEKLFFGSGTQLSVL.

The V gene is TRBV4-1, the J gene TRBJ2-2; 7 bases match TRBD2. Germline V gives CDR1 MGHRA, CDR2 YSYEKL. Trimming removed 6 bases from V and 3 bases from J; junction bases left unmatched: 10. CDR3 length: 16 residues. CDR3 sequence reads: CASRSTSEKYTGELFF. In DNA form, the CDR3 reads TGCGCCAGCAGGTCAACTAGCGAGAAATACACCGGGGAGCTGTTTTTT.